Given below is one TCR beta chain in context. Its antigen is not identified. The data were taken from a study of T-cell memory formation after mild COVID-19. For the study at large: There were largely donor-specific TCR clusters. General study results and limits: Some SARS-CoV-2-responding clones were already detected in memory before infection.

Germline assignment: CDR1 SGHVS and CDR2 FNYEAQ. Trimming at V came to 5 bases and at J to 4 bases, leaving 5 bases not matched to a gene. CDR3 length equals 16 residues. TCRdb reprocessed the 5' RACE reads via MiXCR and lists one record per CDR3 protein. Of 350,000 to 500,000 distinct CDR3 sequences in the sample, 20% were seen once. The V and J genes are TRBV7-6 and TRBJ2-5, with 15 bases fitting TRBD2. The receptor was isolated from an adult woman who had mild COVID-19 (a few samples of this study predate the infection). Cell type and time point are not known. Input material: PBMCs or a T cell subset sorted from them (not recorded which). The CDR3 loop is CASSAGLAGGGETQYF. In DNA, the CDR3 is TGTGCCAGCAGCGCGGGACTAGCGGGAGGCGGAGAGACCCAGTACTTC.